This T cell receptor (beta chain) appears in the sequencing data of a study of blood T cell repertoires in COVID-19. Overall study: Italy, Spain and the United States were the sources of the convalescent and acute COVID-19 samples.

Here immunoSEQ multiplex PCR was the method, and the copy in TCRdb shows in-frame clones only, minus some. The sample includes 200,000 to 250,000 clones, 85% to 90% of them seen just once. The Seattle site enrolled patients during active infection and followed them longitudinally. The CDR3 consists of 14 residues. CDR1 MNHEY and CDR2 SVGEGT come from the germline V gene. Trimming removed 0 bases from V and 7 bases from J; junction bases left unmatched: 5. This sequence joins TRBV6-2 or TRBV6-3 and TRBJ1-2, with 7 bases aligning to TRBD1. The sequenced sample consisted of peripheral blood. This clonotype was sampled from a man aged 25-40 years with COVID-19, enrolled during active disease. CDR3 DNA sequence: TGTGCCAGCAGTTACTCGGAGGGGGCCAGTGGCTACACCTTC. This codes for CASSYSEGASGYTF.